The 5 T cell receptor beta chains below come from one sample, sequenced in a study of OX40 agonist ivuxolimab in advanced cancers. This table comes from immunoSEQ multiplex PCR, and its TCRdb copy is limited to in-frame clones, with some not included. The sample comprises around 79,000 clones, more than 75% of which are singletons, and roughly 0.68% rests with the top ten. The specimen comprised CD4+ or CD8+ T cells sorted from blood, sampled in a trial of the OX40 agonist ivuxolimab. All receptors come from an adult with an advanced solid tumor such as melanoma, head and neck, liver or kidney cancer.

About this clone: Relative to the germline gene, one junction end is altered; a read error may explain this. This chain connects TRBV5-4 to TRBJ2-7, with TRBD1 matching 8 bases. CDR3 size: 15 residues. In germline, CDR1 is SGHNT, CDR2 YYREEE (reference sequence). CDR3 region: CASSLGTGGNYGQYF. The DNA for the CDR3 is TGTGCCAGCAGCTTGGGAACAGGGGGAAACTACGGGCAGTACTTC.

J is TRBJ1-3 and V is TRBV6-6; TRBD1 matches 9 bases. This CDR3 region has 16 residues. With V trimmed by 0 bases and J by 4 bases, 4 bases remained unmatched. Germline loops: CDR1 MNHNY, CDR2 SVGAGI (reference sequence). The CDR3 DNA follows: TGTGCCAGCAGTTACTCGACAGGGGGGACAGGAAACACCATATATTTT. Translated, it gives CASSYSTGGTGNTIYF.

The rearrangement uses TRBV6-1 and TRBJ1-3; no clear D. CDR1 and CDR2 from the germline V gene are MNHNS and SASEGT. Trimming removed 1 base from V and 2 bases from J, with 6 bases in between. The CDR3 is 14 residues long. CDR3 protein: CASSEGQAGNTIYF. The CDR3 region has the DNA TGTGCCAGCAGTGAAGGGCAGGCTGGAAACACCATATATTTT.

Here the CDR3 reads CASSEVELAYVYEQYF. In nucleotides, the CDR3 is TGTGCCAGCAGTGAAGTAGAACTAGCGTATGTTTACGAGCAGTACTTC. The V gene is TRBV6-1, the J gene TRBJ2-7; TRBD2 matches 7 bases. There are 16 residues in the CDR3. Trimming at V came to 1 base and at J to 4 bases, leaving 10 bases not matched to a gene. Germline values: CDR1 MNHNS, CDR2 SASEGT.

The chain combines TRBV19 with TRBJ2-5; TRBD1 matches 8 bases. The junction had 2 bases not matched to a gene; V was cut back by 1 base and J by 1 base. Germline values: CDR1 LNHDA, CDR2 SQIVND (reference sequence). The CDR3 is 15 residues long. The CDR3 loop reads CASSIVGQGQETQYF. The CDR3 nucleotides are TGTGCCAGTAGTATAGTAGGACAGGGCCAAGAGACCCAGTACTTC.